These 29 T cell receptor beta chains were sequenced from one sample in a study of shared clonotypes between healthy human individuals. The repertoire was sequenced with immunoSEQ multiplex PCR; TCRdb's copy has only in-frame clones and lacks some. Here the sample spans more than 2,000,000 clones, approximately 92% being singletons. The sequenced material came from naive CD4+ T cells sorted from blood. Subset given: CD45RA+ positively selected. The receptors originated from a man younger than 30 in good health.

This chain links TRBV7-2 with TRBJ2-2; D unresolved. The V end lost 2 bases, the J end lost 0 bases, and 10 bases lay between the germline ends. This CDR3 is built from 16 residues. CDR1 is SGHTA and CDR2 is FQGNSA in the germline V gene. CDR3 nucleotide sequence: TGTGCCAGCAGCTTAAATGCGCCGTCGAACACCGGGGAGCTGTTTTTT. The encoded protein is CASSLNAPSNTGELFF.

Written as DNA, the CDR3 is TGTGCCAGCAGCCAATTAACAGAAGCCAAAAACATTCAGTACTTC. Amino acid sequence: CASSQLTEAKNIQYF. This chain joins TRBV14 and TRBJ2-4, with no clear D. This CDR3 spans 15 amino acids. Per germline, CDR1 SGHDN and CDR2 FVKESK. With 2 bases removed from V and 0 bases from J, the gap between germline ends came to 8 bases. The complete variable domain, with remaining parts taken from reference TRBV14 and TRBJ2-4, reads EAGVTQFPSHSVIEKGQTVTLRCDPISGHDNLYWYRRVMGKEIKFLLHFVKESKQDESGMPNNRFLAERTGGTYSTLKVQPAELEDSGVYFCASSQLTEAKNIQYFGAGTRLSVL.

The chain couples TRBV2 to TRBJ1-3; 8 nucleotides agree with TRBD1. With 6 bases clipped from V and 3 bases from J, the junction kept 7 bases outside the gene matches. The CDR3 runs to 15 residues. Germline V lookup: CDR1 SNHLY, CDR2 FYNNEI. CDR3 DNA: TGTGCCAGCAGCTCTCAGGGGGCGTTTGGAAACACCATATATTTT. Translating it yields CASSSQGAFGNTIYF.

V and J are TRBV5-4 and TRBJ2-1; unclear D gene. CDR1 is SGHNT, CDR2 YYREEE, per germline (reference sequence). This CDR3 comprises 16 residues. Between the trimmed V and J ends, which lost 0 bases and 1 base, there was a span of 11 bases. The CDR3 loop reads CASSLGGSQSYNEQFF. CDR3 sequence (DNA): TGTGCCAGCAGCTTGGGAGGCTCGCAGTCCTACAATGAGCAGTTCTTC. Full variable domain (missing parts from reference TRBV5-4 and TRBJ2-1): ETGVTQSPTHLIKTRGQQVTLRCSSQSGHNTVSWYQQALGQGPQFIFQYYREEENGRGNFPPRFSGLQFPNYSSELNVNALELDDSALYLCASSLGGSQSYNEQFFGPGTRLTVL.

The chain is built from TRBV25-1 and TRBJ2-3; 14 bases agree with TRBD2. Trimming took 4 bases from V and 14 from J; bases not matched to a gene: 5. The germline gives CDR1 MGHDK, CDR2 SYGVNS. CDR3 length: 13 amino acids. Here the CDR3 reads CASSGGLAGVRYF. In DNA, the CDR3 is TGTGCCAGCAGTGGGGGACTAGCGGGAGTGAGGTATTTT. The complete variable domain, with remaining parts taken from reference TRBV25-1 and TRBJ2-3, reads EADIYQTPRYLVIGTGKKITLECSQTMGHDKMYWYQQDPGMELHLIHYSYGVNSTEKGDLSSESTVSRIRTEHFPLTLESARPSHTSQYLCASSGGLAGVRYFGPGTRLTVL.

This clone has a single count. The chain carries TRBV25-1 and TRBJ2-2; D is perhaps TRBD1 (6 bases). Germline values: CDR1 MGHDK, CDR2 SYGVNS. The CDR3 contains 16 residues. V was clipped by 1 base and J by 5 bases, with 14 bases between them. The CDR3 sequence is CASSEFQGRGTGELFF. As DNA, the CDR3 is TGTGCCAGCAGTGAATTTCAGGGCAGGGGAACCGGGGAGCTGTTTTTT. Full variable domain (rest looked up from reference TRBV25-1 and TRBJ2-2): EADIYQTPRYLVIGTGKKITLECSQTMGHDKMYWYQQDPGMELHLIHYSYGVNSTEKGDLSSESTVSRIRTEHFPLTLESARPSHTSQYLCASSEFQGRGTGELFFGEGSRLTVL.

The J gene is TRBJ2-5, the V gene TRBV6-6; D possibly corresponds to TRBD1 (5 bases). Trimming shortened V by 5 bases and J by 1 base, and 14 bases separated the two germline ends. The CDR3 consists of 15 residues. Germline lookup yields CDR1 MNHNY and CDR2 SVGAGI (reference sequence). The CDR3 is CASSLKIGAQETQYF. The CDR3 DNA reads TGTGCCAGCAGTCTTAAGATAGGGGCCCAAGAGACCCAGTACTTC.

The CDR3 coding sequence is TGTGCCAGCATGAGCGTGGTGAACACTGAAGCTTTCTTT. Translating it yields CASMSVVNTEAFF. The gene calls are TRBV6-1 and TRBJ1-1; D is ambiguous. There are 13 residues in the CDR3. Trimming stripped 7 bases from V and 0 bases from J, with 9 bases between. The germline V gene has CDR1 MNHNS and CDR2 SASEGT.

The chain joins TRBV7-2 to TRBJ2-3, with 9 bases that match TRBD2. Germline assignment: CDR1 SGHTA and CDR2 FQGNSA. After removal of 3 bases from V and 6 bases from J, the junction contained 13 bases not matched to a gene. The CDR3 covers 17 residues. The chain's CDR3 is CASSFMRAGGFVDTQYF. The CDR3 DNA reads as TGTGCCAGCAGCTTCATGAGAGCGGGGGGCTTTGTGGATACGCAGTATTTT.

This clone has just one count. Within the sample, other DNA sequences also encode this same CDR3. The CDR3 DNA reads as TGTGCCAGCAGCTTGACTAGCGGCACCTACGAGCAGTACTTC. Residues: CASSLTSGTYEQYF. This chain uses TRBV7-2 with TRBJ2-7; TRBD2 matches 9 bases. Germline CDR1 SGHTA, CDR2 FQGNSA. The ends lost 3 bases at V and 2 bases at J; junction bases unmatched: 2. This CDR3 spans 14 amino acids.

The V and J genes are TRBV5-4 and TRBJ2-7, with 8 bases lining up with TRBD1. V lost 0 bases to trimming and J lost 6 bases; unmatched junction nucleotides: 5. CDR3 length equals 14 residues. CDR1 is SGHNT and CDR2 is YYREEE in the germline V gene (reference sequence). CDR3 coding DNA: TGTGCCAGCAGCTTGGACAGGGGGGTCGGCGAGCAGTACTTC. Its protein is CASSLDRGVGEQYF.

The V call is TRBV11-2, the J call TRBJ2-1; 8 nucleotides agree with TRBD2. Per germline, CDR1 SGHAT and CDR2 FQNNGV. The CDR3 spans 15 residues. The trim removed 3 bases at V and 5 bases at J, leaving 6 bases unmatched. The CDR3 coding sequence is TGTGCCAGCAGCTTCGGTCTAGCGGGCGACAATGAGCAGTTCTTC. Translation: CASSFGLAGDNEQFF.

The CDR3 loop reads CASSPGQGRSPLHF. The CDR3, as DNA: TGTGCCAGCTCACCGGGGCAGGGGCGATCACCCCTCCACTTT. The chain is built from TRBV18 and TRBJ1-6; D is possibly TRBD1 (6 bases). V lost 3 bases, J lost 10 bases, and 13 bases lay in between. This CDR3 is built from 14 residues. CDR1 KGHSH and CDR2 LQKENI come from the germline V gene.

This chain links TRBV18 with TRBJ1-6, with D possibly being TRBD1 (5 bases). Germline CDR1 reads KGHSH; CDR2 reads LQKENI. The CDR3 spans 15 residues. The V and J ends lost 3 bases and 9 bases respectively, with 15 bases between them. CDR3 DNA sequence: TGTGCCAGCTCACCGAAACAGGTCGGCGGTTCACCCCTCCACTTT. Its protein is CASSPKQVGGSPLHF.

The chain uses TRBV2 and TRBJ2-7, with 11 bases that match TRBD2. V shed 3 bases and J 12 bases; nucleotides not matched to a gene: 10. There are 14 residues in the CDR3. Germline lookup yields CDR1 SNHLY and CDR2 FYNNEI. The CDR3 coding sequence is TGTGCCAGCAGTGAGCCGGGGCTAGCGGGAGGATGGTACTTC. Protein product: CASSEPGLAGGWYF.

Concerning this clone: Other DNA sequences in this specimen translate into the identical CDR3. The CDR3 region is CASSLREYNSPLHF. CDR3 nucleotides: TGTGCCAGCAGTTTGAGGGAATATAATTCACCCCTCCACTTT. The chain links TRBV28 to TRBJ1-6; D call uncertain. Germline CDR1 and CDR2: MDHEN and SYDVKM. CDR3 length: 14 residues. Trimming took 3 bases from V and 4 from J, leaving 7 bases between them.

This chain uses TRBV7-9 with TRBJ2-7; D is tentatively TRBD1 or TRBD2 (5 bases each). V dropped 1 base and J dropped 7 bases, with 14 bases sitting between them. Germline V gives CDR1 SEHNR, CDR2 FQNEAQ (reference sequence). The CDR3 has 14 residues. The CDR3 region is CASSLGDGTGEQYF. CDR3 DNA: TGTGCCAGCAGCTTAGGGGACGGCACTGGGGAGCAGTACTTC.

The rearrangement joins TRBV5-6 to TRBJ1-2, with 9 bases fitting TRBD1. V lost 0 bases, J lost 7 bases, and 4 bases stayed unmatched. In germline, CDR1 is SGHDT, CDR2 YYEEEE. The CDR3 consists of 14 residues. The CDR3 is CASSLGTGVSGYTF. CDR3 in DNA: TGTGCCAGCAGCTTGGGGACAGGGGTTTCTGGCTACACCTTC.

Points on this clone: This CDR3 is also generated by other DNA sequences in the sample. V and J are TRBV30 and TRBJ2-7; perhaps D is TRBD1 or TRBD2 (5 bases each). The V gene's germline CDR1 is GTSNPN and CDR2 SVGIG (reference sequence). The V end lost 2 bases, the J end lost 1 base, and 9 bases lay between the germline ends. This CDR3 is 13 amino acids long. This chain's CDR3 is CAWSSGGSYEQYF. The DNA for the CDR3 is TGTGCCTGGAGTAGTGGGGGATCCTACGAGCAGTACTTC.

This clone came up once. This sequence joins TRBV5-4 and TRBJ2-5; 9 nucleotides line up with TRBD2. The CDR3 is made up of 16 amino acids. Germline CDR1 reads SGHNT; CDR2 reads YYREEE (reference sequence). With V trimmed by 2 bases and J by 5 bases, 10 bases remained unmatched. Written as DNA, the CDR3 is TGTGCCAGCAGCTTTGATAGCGGGAGTGGGCTGGAGACCCAGTACTTC. It translates to CASSFDSGSGLETQYF.

Worth noting for this clone: The sample contains more than one DNA sequence encoding this CDR3. V gene TRBV10-2 combines with J gene TRBJ1-3; unclear D gene. Germline V gene data show CDR1 as WSHSY and CDR2 as SAAADI. With 0 bases removed from V and 7 bases from J, the gap between germline ends came to 7 bases. The CDR3 extends over 13 amino acids. CDR3 bases: TGCGCCAGCAGTGAGTCGTCCGGGAACACCATATATTTT. Translating it yields CASSESSGNTIYF.

The CDR3 sequence is CASSLAVDRNNEQFF. DNA of the CDR3: TGTGCCAGCAGCTTGGCGGTGGACAGGAACAATGAGCAGTTCTTC. J is TRBJ2-1 and V is TRBV5-4; TRBD1 aligns across 7 bases. The V segment lost 0 bases and the J segment 5 bases; nucleotides outside the gene matches: 5. CDR1 is SGHNT, CDR2 YYREEE, per germline (reference sequence). The CDR3 spans 15 residues.

The rearrangement uses TRBV29-1 and TRBJ1-1, with D unresolved. Trimming stripped 4 bases from V and 5 bases from J, with 14 bases between. The CDR3 has 13 residues. CDR1 is SQVTM and CDR2 is ANQGSEA in the germline V gene. The CDR3 coding sequence is TGCAGCGTTGTCCGCAAGTATAGTACTGAAGCTTTCTTT. This translates into CSVVRKYSTEAFF.

The chain has TRBV9 and TRBJ1-2; 9 nucleotides match TRBD1. After removal of 4 bases from V and 7 bases from J, the junction contained 8 bases not matched to a gene. The CDR3 sequence is 14 residues long. Germline CDR1 reads SGDLS; CDR2 reads YYNGEE. The chain's CDR3 is CASSLMGQGIGYTF. The CDR3 DNA is TGTGCCAGCAGCCTGATGGGACAGGGAATTGGCTACACCTTC.

This chain connects TRBV13 to TRBJ2-3; D possibly matches TRBD1 or TRBD2 (7 bases each). Germline CDR1 reads PRHDT; CDR2 reads FYEKMQ (reference sequence). CDR3 length equals 16 residues. With 5 bases removed from V and 5 bases from J, the gap between germline ends came to 20 bases. Written as DNA, the CDR3 is TGTGCCAGCAGCCCCTCTCCAGGGGGGGCCGAAGATACGCAGTATTTT. It codes for CASSPSPGGAEDTQYF.

This clone was seen a few times. The genes are TRBV6-6 and TRBJ1-1, with a weak D call TRBD1 (5 bases). Trimming took off 7 bases at V and 7 bases at J, with 16 bases between the two ends. Germline lookup yields CDR1 MNHNY and CDR2 SVGAGI (reference sequence). CDR3 size: 13 residues. This CDR3 is CASTSTVGGEAFF. The CDR3, as DNA: TGTGCCAGCACTTCTACTGTGGGGGGTGAAGCTTTCTTT.

This clone has just one count. This chain joins TRBV10-3 and TRBJ1-1, with a weak D call TRBD1 (5 bases). The germline V gene has CDR1 ENHRY and CDR2 SYGVKD. With 3 bases removed from V and 8 bases from J, the gap between germline ends came to 19 bases. This CDR3 spans 15 amino acids. The DNA of the CDR3 is TGTGCCATCAGTGACTCGGGACGGACCGTTATGGAAGCTTTCTTT. Translation: CAISDSGRTVMEAFF.

The DNA for the CDR3 is TGTGCCAGCAGTTCGGACCAGGTGAACACTGAAGCTTTCTTT. This encodes CASSSDQVNTEAFF. This sequence joins TRBV27 and TRBJ1-1; D remains unclear. Germline lookup yields CDR1 MNHEY and CDR2 SMNVEV (reference sequence). The CDR3 contains 14 residues. V was pared by 4 bases and J by 0 bases, with 9 bases between.

This clone has only one observation. The same CDR3 arises from other DNA sequences in this sample as well. J is TRBJ2-3 and V is TRBV18; maybe TRBD1 (6 bases). Germline lookup yields CDR1 KGHSH and CDR2 LQKENI. Trimming took 6 bases from V and 0 from J, leaving 10 bases between them. The CDR3 sequence is 14 residues long. The CDR3 is CASSPRGSTDTQYF. CDR3 nucleotides: TGTGCCAGCTCTCCCAGGGGAAGCACAGATACGCAGTATTTT.